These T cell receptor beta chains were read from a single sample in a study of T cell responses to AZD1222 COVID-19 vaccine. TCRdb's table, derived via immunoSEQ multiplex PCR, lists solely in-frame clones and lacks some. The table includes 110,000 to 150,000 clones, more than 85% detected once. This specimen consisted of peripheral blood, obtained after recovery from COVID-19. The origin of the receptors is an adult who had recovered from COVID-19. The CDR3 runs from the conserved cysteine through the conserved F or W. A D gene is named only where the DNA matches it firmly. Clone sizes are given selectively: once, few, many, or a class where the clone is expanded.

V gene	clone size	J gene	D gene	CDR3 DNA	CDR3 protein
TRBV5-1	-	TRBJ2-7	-	TGCGCCAGCGAAAAAGGGGAACCCTACGAGCAGTACTTC	CASEKGEPYEQYF
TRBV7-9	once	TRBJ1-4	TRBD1	TGTGCCAGCAGCTCCGGACAGGGGAATGAAAAACTGTTTTTT	CASSSGQGNEKLFF
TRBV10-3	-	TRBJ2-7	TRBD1	TGTGCCATCAGTGAGGGGGGATCCGGGACAGGGCTTCTCTACGAGCAGTACTTC	CAISEGGSGTGLLYEQYF
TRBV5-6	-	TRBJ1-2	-	TGTGCCAGCAGCTTGAGGGGACCGTCCAAGGATGGCTACACCTTC	CASSLRGPSKDGYTF
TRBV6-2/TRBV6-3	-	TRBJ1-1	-	TGTGCCAGCAGTTACAGTGGGGGGGCAGGCACTGAAGCTTTCTTT	CASSYSGGAGTEAFF
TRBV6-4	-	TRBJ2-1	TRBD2	TGTGCCAGCAGTGTACTAGCGGGAGAGGGAAATGAGCAGTTCTTC	CASSVLAGEGNEQFF
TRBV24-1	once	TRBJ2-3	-	TGTGCCACCAGTGTTAACGGGATGGCGGATACGCAGTATTTT	CATSVNGMADTQYF
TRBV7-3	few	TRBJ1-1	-	TGTGCCAGCAGCCCCGGGGTGGGGAGAACCACTGAAGCTTTCTTT	CASSPGVGRTTEAFF
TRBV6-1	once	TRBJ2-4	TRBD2	TGTGCCAGCAGTGAACTCGGGGGGTTGGCCAAAAACATTCAGTACTTC	CASSELGGLAKNIQYF
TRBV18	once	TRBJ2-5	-	TGTGCCAGCTCGTCCGAGGGAGACCCAGAGACCCAGTACTTC	CASSSEGDPETQYF
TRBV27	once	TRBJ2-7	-	TGTGCCAGCAGTTTATGGGACAGTTCTAGCGGAGCCTACGAGCAGTACTTC	CASSLWDSSSGAYEQYF